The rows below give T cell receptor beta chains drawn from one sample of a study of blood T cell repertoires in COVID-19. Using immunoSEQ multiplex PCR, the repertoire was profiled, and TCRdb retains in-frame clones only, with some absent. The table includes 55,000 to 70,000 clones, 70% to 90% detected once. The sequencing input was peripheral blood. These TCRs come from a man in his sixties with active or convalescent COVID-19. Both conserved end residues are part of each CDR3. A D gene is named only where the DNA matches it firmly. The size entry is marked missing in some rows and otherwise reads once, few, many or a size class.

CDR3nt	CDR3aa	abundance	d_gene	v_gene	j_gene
TGTGCCAGCATTACGGACAGGGCGTCCTACGAGCAGTACTTC	CASITDRASYEQYF	NA	TRBD1	TRBV2	TRBJ2-7
TGTGCCAGCAGTAACGGACAGAGAAAATTCTATGGCTACACCTTC	CASSNGQRKFYGYTF	NA	NA	TRBV6-5	TRBJ1-2
TGTGCCAGCAGCCAAGGCCCTAGCTCCTACAATGAGCAGTTCTTC	CASSQGPSSYNEQFF	NA	NA	TRBV3-1/TRBV3-2	TRBJ2-1
TGTGCCAGCAGCGTAGATTCTAGCGGGAAAGAGACCCAGTACTTC	CASSVDSSGKETQYF	NA	TRBD2	TRBV9	TRBJ2-5
TGCGCCAGCAGCCAAGATCCCAGTCACGCCGGGGGGCGGTACTTC	CASSQDPSHAGGRYF	once	NA	TRBV4-1	TRBJ2-7
TGTGCCTGGAGTTCTTACAGGGGTGAGACCCAGTACTTC	CAWSSYRGETQYF	NA	TRBD1	TRBV30	TRBJ2-5
TGTGCCAGCAGTCCCCACAGCAACACTGAAGCTTTCTTT	CASSPHSNTEAFF	NA	NA	TRBV27	TRBJ1-1
TGTGCCAGCAGTGGAGGGAACTTTCAGAGCTCTGGAAACACCATATATTTT	CASSGGNFQSSGNTIYF	NA	NA	TRBV25-1	TRBJ1-3
TGTGCCAGCAGCACCACGCCCTGGGGGAGGCAGCCCCAGCATTTT	CASSTTPWGRQPQHF	NA	NA	TRBV27	TRBJ1-5
TGTGCCAGCAGTTCGGGGGTGAACACTGAAGCTTTCTTT	CASSSGVNTEAFF	NA	NA	TRBV12-3/TRBV12-4	TRBJ1-1
TGTGCCAGCAGTCTCGACAGGGTAAAGACCCAGTACTTC	CASSLDRVKTQYF	NA	TRBD1	TRBV28	TRBJ2-5
TGTGCCAGCAGTTTATATGGCACGGGGGGAGAGACCCAGTACTTC	CASSLYGTGGETQYF	once	TRBD2	TRBV28	TRBJ2-5
TGTGCCAGCAGGAAGGGAGATAGGAACACCGGGGAGCTGTTTTTT	CASRKGDRNTGELFF	NA	NA	TRBV6-5	TRBJ2-2
TGTGCCAGCAGCAAACGACAGGGGAAGGGAGAAAAACTGTTTTTT	CASSKRQGKGEKLFF	NA	TRBD1	TRBV28	TRBJ1-4
TGCGCCAGCAGCCAACAGCGGGGGGGCCGCACAGATACGCAGTATTTT	CASSQQRGGRTDTQYF	once	TRBD2	TRBV4-1	TRBJ2-3
TGTGCCAGCAGCTTAACGGGACAGGCGATGTACGAGCAGTACTTC	CASSLTGQAMYEQYF	NA	TRBD1	TRBV7-3	TRBJ2-7
TGTGCCAGCAGCTCAGGACAGTCGAGGAACACTGAAGCTTTCTTT	CASSSGQSRNTEAFF	NA	NA	TRBV5-8	TRBJ1-1
TGTGCCACCAGCACAGGGCTTAGCAATCAGCCCCAGCATTTT	CATSTGLSNQPQHF	NA	NA	TRBV24-1	TRBJ1-5
TGTGCCAGCAGTTTACCGACAGGGTTTGGCTACACCTTC	CASSLPTGFGYTF	few	TRBD1	TRBV12-3/TRBV12-4	TRBJ1-2
TGTGCCAGCAGAAGAAAACAGGGCTCTGAAGCTTTCTTT	CASRRKQGSEAFF	NA	NA	TRBV6-5	TRBJ1-1
TGTGCCAGCAAAGGGGAGGCGCCCTCTAACTATGGCTACACCTTC	CASKGEAPSNYGYTF	NA	NA	TRBV21-1	TRBJ1-2
TGTGCCAGCAGCAAACAGGGTTTGACTGAAGCTTTCTTT	CASSKQGLTEAFF	few	NA	TRBV7-9	TRBJ1-1
TGTGCCTGGAGTCGCGATCACGGCAATCAGCCCCAGCATTTT	CAWSRDHGNQPQHF	NA	NA	TRBV30	TRBJ1-5
TGTGCCAGCAGACCAGGGGGCTCCTACAATGAGCAGTTCTTC	CASRPGGSYNEQFF	NA	TRBD1	TRBV6-1	TRBJ2-1
TGTGCCAGCAGCTTAGGGCCTAGCGGGGGGCAAGAGACCCAGTACTTC	CASSLGPSGGQETQYF	NA	TRBD2	TRBV7-2	TRBJ2-5
TGTGCCAGCTCACAACCTCCGGGAGCGAACTCTGGAAACACCATATATTTT	CASSQPPGANSGNTIYF	few	NA	TRBV18	TRBJ1-3
TGTGCCAGCAGCCCCAGGGGTCAATCTAGCGGGGGGGCCCGGAAGACCCAGTACTTC	CASSPRGQSSGGARKTQYF	once	TRBD2	TRBV7-2	TRBJ2-5
TGTGCCAGCAGCTCCCGGGGGGGCCAAGAGACCCAGTACTTC	CASSSRGGQETQYF	NA	TRBD2	TRBV6-2/TRBV6-3	TRBJ2-5
TGCGCCAGCAGCCAAAACCCTAGCGGGAATCGGAATGAGCAGTTCTTC	CASSQNPSGNRNEQFF	NA	TRBD2	TRBV4-1	TRBJ2-1
TGTGCCAGCAGTCATGACAGTGGAAACACCATATATTTT	CASSHDSGNTIYF	NA	NA	TRBV12-3/TRBV12-4	TRBJ1-3
TGTGCCAGCAAAGGGACAGCCTCTAGGCCCCAGCATTTT	CASKGTASRPQHF	NA	TRBD1	TRBV12-3/TRBV12-4	TRBJ1-5
TGTGCCACCAACAAAGGGGGGGAGTTGGATCGGCCCCAGCATTTT	CATNKGGELDRPQHF	NA	NA	TRBV15	TRBJ1-5
TGCGCCAGCAGCCAACTCCTAGAATCCTACAATGAGCAGTTCTTC	CASSQLLESYNEQFF	NA	NA	TRBV4-3	TRBJ2-1
TGTGCCAGCAGTTCCGGCTCTGGGGCCAACGTCCTGACTTTC	CASSSGSGANVLTF	NA	NA	TRBV6-5	TRBJ2-6
TGCGCCAGCAGCTTGGGAACTAGCACAGATACGCAGTATTTT	CASSLGTSTDTQYF	few	NA	TRBV5-1	TRBJ2-3
TGTGCCAGCAGCTTTGGCAACACCGGGGAGCTGTTTTTT	CASSFGNTGELFF	once	NA	TRBV7-2	TRBJ2-2
TGTGCCAGCAGTCCCGGACTAGCGCCTTCCTACGAGCAGTACTTC	CASSPGLAPSYEQYF	NA	TRBD2	TRBV27	TRBJ2-7
TGTGCCAGCAGCCCTCGACGGGACAGAGAGACCTACGAGCAGTACTTC	CASSPRRDRETYEQYF	NA	TRBD1	TRBV7-9	TRBJ2-7
TGTGCCAGCAGCCCTAATGTTGGCGAGCAGTACTTC	CASSPNVGEQYF	few	NA	TRBV7-9	TRBJ2-7
TGTGCCAGCAAATTTGGAGGCAGCTCCGATGAGCAGTTCTTC	CASKFGGSSDEQFF	NA	NA	TRBV2	TRBJ2-1
TGTGCCCCCTGGTGGAGCAACTACTATGGCTACACCTTC	CAPWWSNYYGYTF	once	NA	TRBV10-3	TRBJ1-2
TGCGCCAGCAGCCAAATTCGTAGGAGTGAAGCTTTCTTT	CASSQIRRSEAFF	NA	NA	TRBV4-3	TRBJ1-1
TGTGCCAGCAGCTCCAGAATGAACACTGAAGCTTTCTTT	CASSSRMNTEAFF	NA	NA	TRBV7-2	TRBJ1-1
TGCGCCAGCAGTGGGGGACTAGCGAGAGATAATGAGCAGTTCTTC	CASSGGLARDNEQFF	NA	TRBD2	TRBV10-1	TRBJ2-1
TGTGCCACCAGCAGTGATTCGCCCACACCTAGCGGGAGTGGATGGAACATTCAGTACTTC	CATSSDSPTPSGSGWNIQYF	NA	TRBD2	TRBV15	TRBJ2-4
TGTGCCAGCAGGGACAGCTTTTCTGGAAACACCATATATTTT	CASRDSFSGNTIYF	NA	NA	TRBV25-1	TRBJ1-3
TGTGCCAGCAGACTTACAGGGGACACTGAAGCTTTCTTT	CASRLTGDTEAFF	NA	TRBD1	TRBV28	TRBJ1-1
TGTGCCAGCAGCGCCCGACTAGCGGGAAGGTACAATGAGCAGTTCTTC	CASSARLAGRYNEQFF	NA	TRBD2	TRBV7-2	TRBJ2-1
TGCGCCAGCAGCCAAGATCTAGAGCAGTTCTTC	CASSQDLEQFF	once	NA	TRBV4-1	TRBJ2-1
TGTGCCAGCACTGATATTGCGACAGGGAGTAACACTGAAGCTTTCTTT	CASTDIATGSNTEAFF	NA	TRBD1	TRBV6-6	TRBJ1-1
TGTGCCACCAGTGACCAGGGTACCAATCAGCCCCAGCATTTT	CATSDQGTNQPQHF	NA	NA	TRBV24-1	TRBJ1-5
TGTGCCAGCAGCTGGACAGGGGGCTGGGATGGCAATCAGCCCCAGCATTTT	CASSWTGGWDGNQPQHF	NA	TRBD1	TRBV5-5	TRBJ1-5
TGTGCCAGTAGTACCCAGGGTTCCTACGAGCAGTACTTC	CASSTQGSYEQYF	NA	NA	TRBV19	TRBJ2-7
TGTGCCAGTAGTATAGGACTAGCGTTCGGCAATGAGCAGTTCTTC	CASSIGLAFGNEQFF	NA	TRBD2	TRBV19	TRBJ2-1
TGTGCCAGCAGCCCCCCCCCGGGACAGGGGTGGTTCTCTGGAAACACCATATATTTT	CASSPPPGQGWFSGNTIYF	NA	TRBD1	TRBV7-9	TRBJ1-3